The 2 T cell receptor beta chains given below trace back to one sample, sequenced in a study of tumor and adjacent non-tumor tissue in lung cancer. No cell sorting was done before RNA was extracted from the tissue. This non-tumor lung sample came from over 3 cm beyond the tumor edge. Three rounds of nested PCR, following a modified ARM-PCR protocol, produced the TCRbeta library. One entry per CDR3 protein results from TCRdb running MiXCR on the multiplex PCR reads. The sample lists 90,000 to 100,000 distinct CDR3 sequences, 80% occurring once. Source material: distant non-tumor lung tissue. The receptors here all came from a man in his fifties or sixties with small cell lung cancer.

As concerns this clonotype: Being one base from a much bigger clone, this may be a read error. The V gene is TRBV11-3, the J gene TRBJ2-3; possibly TRBD2 for D (6 bases). The CDR3 spans 16 residues. The germline V gene encodes CDR1 SGHNT and CDR2 YENEEA. The germline V and J ends were trimmed by 4 bases and 2 bases, with 16 bases remaining between them. The CDR3 DNA sequence: TGTGCCAGCAGCTCCCGTGTGGGAGGCCTCACAGATACGCAGTATTTT. It specifies CASSSRVGGLTDTQYF.

V gene TRBV4-1 combines with J gene TRBJ2-1; TRBD2 agrees at 10 bases. CDR3 length: 17 amino acids. The V segment lost 0 bases and the J segment 16 bases; nucleotides outside the gene matches: 18. The germline CDR1 and CDR2 sequences are MGHRA and YSYEKL. The CDR3 region is CASSQEASGSSYNELFF. DNA for the CDR3: TGCGCCAGCAGCCAAGAGGCTAGCGGGAGTTCCTACAATGAGCTATTCTTC.